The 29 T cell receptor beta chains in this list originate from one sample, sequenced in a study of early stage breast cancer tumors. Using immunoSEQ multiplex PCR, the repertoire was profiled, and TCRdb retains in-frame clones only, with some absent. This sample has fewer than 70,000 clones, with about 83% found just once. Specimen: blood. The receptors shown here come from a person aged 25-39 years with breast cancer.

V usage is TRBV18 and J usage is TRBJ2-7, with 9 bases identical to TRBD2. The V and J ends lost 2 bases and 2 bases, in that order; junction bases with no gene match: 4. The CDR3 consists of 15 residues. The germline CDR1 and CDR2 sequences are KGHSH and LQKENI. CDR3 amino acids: CASSPATSGTYEQYF. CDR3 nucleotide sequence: TGTGCCAGCTCACCAGCGACTAGCGGAACCTACGAGCAGTACTTC.

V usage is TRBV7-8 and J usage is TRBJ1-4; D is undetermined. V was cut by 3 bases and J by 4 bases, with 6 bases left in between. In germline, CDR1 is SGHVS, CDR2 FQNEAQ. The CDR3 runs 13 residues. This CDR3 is CASSFASNEKLFF. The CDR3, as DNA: TGTGCCAGCAGCTTCGCCAGTAATGAAAAACTGTTTTTT.

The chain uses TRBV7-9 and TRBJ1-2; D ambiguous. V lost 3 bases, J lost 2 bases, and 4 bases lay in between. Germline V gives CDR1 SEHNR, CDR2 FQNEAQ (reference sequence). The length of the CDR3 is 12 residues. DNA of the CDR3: TGTGCCAGCAGCTTGGACAACTATGGCTACACCTTC. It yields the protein CASSLDNYGYTF. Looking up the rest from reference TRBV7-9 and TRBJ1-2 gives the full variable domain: DTGVSQNPRHKITKRGQNVTFRCDPISEHNRLYWYRQTLGQGPEFLTYFQNEAQLEKSRLLSDRFSAERPKGSFSTLEIQRTEQGDSAMYLCASSLDNYGYTFGSGTRLTVV.

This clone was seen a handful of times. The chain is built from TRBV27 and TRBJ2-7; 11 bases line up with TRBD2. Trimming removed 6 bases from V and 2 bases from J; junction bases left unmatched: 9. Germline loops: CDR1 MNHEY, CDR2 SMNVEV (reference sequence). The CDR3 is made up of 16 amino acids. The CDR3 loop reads CASRHSGLAGTYEQYF. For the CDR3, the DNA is TGTGCCAGCAGACACTCAGGACTAGCGGGCACCTACGAGCAGTACTTC.

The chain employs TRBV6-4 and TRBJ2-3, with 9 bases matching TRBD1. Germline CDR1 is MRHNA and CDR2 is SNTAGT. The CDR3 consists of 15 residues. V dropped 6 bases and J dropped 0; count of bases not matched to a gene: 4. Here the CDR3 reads CASSRDRGSTDTQYF. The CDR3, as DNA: TGTGCCAGCAGCCGCGACAGGGGGAGCACAGATACGCAGTATTTT.

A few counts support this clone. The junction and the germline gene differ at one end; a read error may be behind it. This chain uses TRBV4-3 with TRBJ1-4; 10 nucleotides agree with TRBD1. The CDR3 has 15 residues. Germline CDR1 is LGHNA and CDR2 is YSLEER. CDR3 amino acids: CASSQDTGQGEYPLF. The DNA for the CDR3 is TGCGCCAGCAGCCAAGATACCGGACAGGGGGAATATCCGCTTTTT.

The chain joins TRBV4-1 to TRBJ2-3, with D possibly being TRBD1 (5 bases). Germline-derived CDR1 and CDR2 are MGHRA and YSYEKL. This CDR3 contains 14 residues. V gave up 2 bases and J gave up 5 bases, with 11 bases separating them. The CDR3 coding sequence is TGCGCCAGCAGCCAACCAGCCCAGGGAGATACGCAGTATTTT. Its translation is CASSQPAQGDTQYF.

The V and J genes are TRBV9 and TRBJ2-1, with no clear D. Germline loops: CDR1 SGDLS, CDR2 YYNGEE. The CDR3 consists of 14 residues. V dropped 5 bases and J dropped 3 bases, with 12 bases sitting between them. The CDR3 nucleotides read TGTGCCAGCAGGTGTATCCGGGTCTACAATGAGCAGTTCTTC. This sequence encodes CASRCIRVYNEQFF. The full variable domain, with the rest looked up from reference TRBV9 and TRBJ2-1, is DSGVTQTPKHLITATGQRVTLRCSPRSGDLSVYWYQQSLDQGLQFLIQYYNGEERAKGNILERFSAQQFPDLHSELNLSSLELGDSALYFCASRCIRVYNEQFFGPGTRLTVL.

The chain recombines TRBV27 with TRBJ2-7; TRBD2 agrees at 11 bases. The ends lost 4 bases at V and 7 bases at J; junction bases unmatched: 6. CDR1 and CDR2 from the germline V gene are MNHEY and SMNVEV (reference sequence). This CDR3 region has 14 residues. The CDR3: CASSWGLAAGEQYF. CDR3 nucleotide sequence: TGTGCCAGCAGTTGGGGACTAGCGGCAGGGGAGCAGTACTTC.

CDR3 residues: CASSLTDGNEKLFF. The CDR3 nucleotides read TGCGCCAGCAGCTTGACAGACGGAAATGAAAAACTGTTTTTT. The J gene is TRBJ1-4, the V gene TRBV5-1; no firm D call. Germline assignment: CDR1 SGHRS and CDR2 YFSETQ. V lost 1 base and J 5 bases, leaving 9 bases between the germline ends. This CDR3 has 14 amino acids.

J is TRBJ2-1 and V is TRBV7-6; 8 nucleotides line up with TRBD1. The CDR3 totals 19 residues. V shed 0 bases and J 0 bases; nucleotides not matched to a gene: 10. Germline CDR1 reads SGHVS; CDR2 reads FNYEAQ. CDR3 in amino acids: CASSLAQGQGPPSYNEQFF. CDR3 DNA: TGTGCCAGCAGCTTAGCGCAAGGACAGGGACCACCCTCCTACAATGAGCAGTTCTTC.

CDR3 sequence reads: CASKAGAGDGYTF. The CDR3, as DNA: TGTGCCAGCAAGGCAGGGGCAGGAGATGGCTACACCTTC. The chain recombines TRBV6-5 with TRBJ1-2; D perhaps matches TRBD1 (6 bases). CDR1 and CDR2 (germline): MNHEY, SVGAGI. The CDR3 totals 13 residues. The germline V and J ends were trimmed by 7 bases and 6 bases, with 15 bases remaining between them.

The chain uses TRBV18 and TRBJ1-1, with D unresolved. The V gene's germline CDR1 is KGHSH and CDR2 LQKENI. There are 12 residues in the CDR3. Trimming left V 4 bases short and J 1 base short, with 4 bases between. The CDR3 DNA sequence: TGTGCCAGCTCACGCGGGAACACTGAAGCTTTCTTT. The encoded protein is CASSRGNTEAFF.

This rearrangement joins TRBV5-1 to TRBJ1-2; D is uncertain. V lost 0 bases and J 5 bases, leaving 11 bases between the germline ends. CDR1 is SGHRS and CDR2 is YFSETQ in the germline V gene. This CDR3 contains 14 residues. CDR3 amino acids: CASSLDMDPYGYTF. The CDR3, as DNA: TGCGCCAGCAGCTTGGACATGGACCCATATGGCTACACCTTC.

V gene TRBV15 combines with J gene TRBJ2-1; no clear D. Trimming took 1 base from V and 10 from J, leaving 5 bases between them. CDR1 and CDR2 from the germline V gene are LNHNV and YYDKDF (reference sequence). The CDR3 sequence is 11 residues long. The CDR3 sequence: CATSRVGEQFF. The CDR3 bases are TGTGCCACCAGCAGAGTGGGCGAGCAGTTCTTC.

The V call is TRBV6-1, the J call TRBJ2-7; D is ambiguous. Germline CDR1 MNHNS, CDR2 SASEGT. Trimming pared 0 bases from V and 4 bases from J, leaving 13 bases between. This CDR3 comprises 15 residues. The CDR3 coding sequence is TGTGCCAGCAGTGAAGCAAAGAACTCGCGGTACGAGCAGTACTTC. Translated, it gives CASSEAKNSRYEQYF.

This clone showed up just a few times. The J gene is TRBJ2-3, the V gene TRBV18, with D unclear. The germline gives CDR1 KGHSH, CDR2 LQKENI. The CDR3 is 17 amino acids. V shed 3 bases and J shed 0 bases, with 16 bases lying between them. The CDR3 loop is CASSPSGAPFSTDTQYF. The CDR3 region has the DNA TGTGCCAGCTCACCCTCTGGTGCCCCCTTTAGCACAGATACGCAGTATTTT.

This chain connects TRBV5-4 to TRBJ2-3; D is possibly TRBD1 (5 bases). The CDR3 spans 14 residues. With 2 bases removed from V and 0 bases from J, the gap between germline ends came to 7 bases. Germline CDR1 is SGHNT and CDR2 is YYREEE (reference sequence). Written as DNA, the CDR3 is TGTGCCAGCAGCTTCCAGGGTAGCACAGATACGCAGTATTTT. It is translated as CASSFQGSTDTQYF.

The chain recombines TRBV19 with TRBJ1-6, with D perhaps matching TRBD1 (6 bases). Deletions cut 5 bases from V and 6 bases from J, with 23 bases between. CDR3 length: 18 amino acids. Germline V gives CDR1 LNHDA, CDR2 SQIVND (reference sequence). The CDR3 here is CASSLTLILQGLNSPLHF. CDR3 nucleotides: TGTGCCAGTAGTCTCACGCTCATATTACAGGGTCTTAATTCACCCCTCCACTTT. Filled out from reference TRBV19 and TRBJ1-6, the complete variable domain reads DGGITQSPKYLFRKEGQNVTLSCEQNLNHDAMYWYRQDPGQGLRLIYYSQIVNDFQKGDIAEGYSVSREKKESFPLTVTSAQKNPTAFYLCASSLTLILQGLNSPLHFGNGTRLTVT.

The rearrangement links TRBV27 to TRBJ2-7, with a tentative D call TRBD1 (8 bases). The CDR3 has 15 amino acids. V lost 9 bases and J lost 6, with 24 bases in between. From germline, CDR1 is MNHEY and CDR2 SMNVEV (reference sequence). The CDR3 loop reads CASRTTGGGPLEQYF. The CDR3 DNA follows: TGTGCCAGTCGTACTACAGGGGGGGGACCCCTCGAGCAGTACTTC.

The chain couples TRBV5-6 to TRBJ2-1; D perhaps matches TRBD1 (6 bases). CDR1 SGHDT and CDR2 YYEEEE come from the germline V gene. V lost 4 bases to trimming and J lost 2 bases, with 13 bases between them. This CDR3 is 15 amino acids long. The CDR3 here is CASSNWAGAYNEQFF. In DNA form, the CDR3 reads TGTGCCAGCAGCAACTGGGCAGGGGCCTACAATGAGCAGTTCTTC.

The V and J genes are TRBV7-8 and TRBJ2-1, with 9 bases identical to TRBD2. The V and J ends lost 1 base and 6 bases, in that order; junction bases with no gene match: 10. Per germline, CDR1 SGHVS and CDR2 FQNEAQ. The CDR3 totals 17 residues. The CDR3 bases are TGTGCCAGCAGCTTAGTCGCCGGGCGGGAGGGCCCCAATGAGCAGTTCTTC. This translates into CASSLVAGREGPNEQFF.

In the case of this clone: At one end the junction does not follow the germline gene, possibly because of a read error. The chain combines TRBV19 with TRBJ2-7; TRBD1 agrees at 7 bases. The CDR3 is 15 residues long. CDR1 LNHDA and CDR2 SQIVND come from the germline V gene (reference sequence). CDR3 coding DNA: TGTGTCAGTAGTAAGGGGTTGGGACAGAACTACGAGCAGTACTTC. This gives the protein CVSSKGLGQNYEQYF.

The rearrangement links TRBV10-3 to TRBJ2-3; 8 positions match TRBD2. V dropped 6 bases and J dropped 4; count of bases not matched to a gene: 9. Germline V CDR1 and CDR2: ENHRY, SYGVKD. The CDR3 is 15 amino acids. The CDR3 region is CAIREGAGAADTQYF. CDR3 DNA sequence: TGTGCCATCAGGGAAGGAGCGGGAGCTGCAGATACGCAGTATTTT.

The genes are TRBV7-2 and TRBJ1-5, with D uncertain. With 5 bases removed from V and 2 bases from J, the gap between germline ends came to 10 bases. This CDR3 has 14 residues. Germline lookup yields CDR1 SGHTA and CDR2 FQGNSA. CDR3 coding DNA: TGTGCCAGCAGCGAACTCTGGGGCAATCAGCCCCAGCATTTT. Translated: CASSELWGNQPQHF.

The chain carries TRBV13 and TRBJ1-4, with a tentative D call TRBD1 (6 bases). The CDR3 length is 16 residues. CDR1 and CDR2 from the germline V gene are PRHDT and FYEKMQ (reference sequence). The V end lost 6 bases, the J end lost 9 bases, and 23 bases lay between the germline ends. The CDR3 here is CASSFPPGHRVQKLFF. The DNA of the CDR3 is TGTGCCAGCAGTTTTCCCCCGGGACACCGGGTACAAAAACTGTTTTTT.

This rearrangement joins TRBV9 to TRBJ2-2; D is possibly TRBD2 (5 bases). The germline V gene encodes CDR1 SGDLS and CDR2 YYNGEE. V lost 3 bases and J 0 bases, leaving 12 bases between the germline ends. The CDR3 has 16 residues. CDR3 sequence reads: CASSAGLNANTGELFF. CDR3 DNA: TGTGCCAGCAGCGCCGGACTGAACGCGAACACCGGGGAGCTGTTTTTT.

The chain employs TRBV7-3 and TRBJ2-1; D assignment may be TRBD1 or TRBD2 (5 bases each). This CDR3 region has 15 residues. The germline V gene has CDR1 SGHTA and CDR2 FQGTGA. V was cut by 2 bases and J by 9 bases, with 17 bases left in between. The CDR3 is CASSLWGRDVSEQFF. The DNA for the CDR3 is TGTGCCAGCAGCTTATGGGGAAGGGACGTAAGTGAGCAGTTCTTC.

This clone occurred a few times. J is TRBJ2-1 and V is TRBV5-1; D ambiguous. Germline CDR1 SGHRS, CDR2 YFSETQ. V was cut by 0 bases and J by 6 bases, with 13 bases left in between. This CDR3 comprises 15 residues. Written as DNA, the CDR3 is TGCGCCAGCAGCTTGGCCCCGGTAAGGCCCAATGAGCAGTTCTTC. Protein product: CASSLAPVRPNEQFF.